These 32 T cell receptor beta chains were sequenced from one sample in a study of blood T cell repertoires in COVID-19. Profiling relied on immunoSEQ multiplex PCR, and the TCRdb table lists in-frame clones only, not all of them. This sample has nearly 35,000 clones; around 84% occur once, and the top ten carry around 13%. Sample: peripheral blood. Every receptor here comes from a human donor with acute or convalescent COVID-19. The donor label of this sample is uncertain.

V is TRBV7-9 and J is TRBJ2-2; TRBD2 matches 9 bases. Trimming cost V 5 bases and J 0 bases; bases outside gene matches: 1. Germline V gene data show CDR1 as SEHNR and CDR2 as FQNEAQ (reference sequence). The CDR3 is 15 amino acids. This CDR3 is CASSRTSANTGELFF. The CDR3 DNA reads TGTGCCAGCAGCCGGACTAGCGCGAACACCGGGGAGCTGTTTTTT.

The V and J genes are TRBV7-2 and TRBJ1-3, with TRBD1 identical over 7 bases. Trimming took 1 base from V and 2 from J; bases not matched to a gene: 2. The CDR3 has 15 amino acids. Germline loops: CDR1 SGHTA, CDR2 FQGNSA. CDR3 amino acids: CASSLEGGPGNTIYF. For the CDR3, the DNA is TGTGCCAGCAGCTTAGAAGGGGGCCCTGGAAACACCATATATTTT.

This clone was seen more than once but under ten times. The chain is built from TRBV6-5 and TRBJ1-6; D not certain. V shed 6 bases and J shed 7 bases, with 13 bases lying between them. The CDR3 contains 14 residues. Germline V lookup: CDR1 MNHEY, CDR2 SVGAGI. The CDR3, as DNA: TGTGCCAGCAGGGAGATCACCCGCAATTCACCCCTCCACTTT. This translates into CASREITRNSPLHF.

This clone was detected only a few times. The chain recombines TRBV4-1 with TRBJ1-4; D not resolved. The germline V gene has CDR1 MGHRA and CDR2 YSYEKL. This CDR3 is built from 14 residues. Trimming removed 2 bases from V and 3 bases from J, with 7 bases in between. The CDR3 coding sequence is TGCGCCAGCAGCCAACAGATGGCTAATGAAAAACTGTTTTTT. Translating it yields CASSQQMANEKLFF.

The chain employs TRBV19 and TRBJ1-2; 7 nucleotides line up with TRBD1. This CDR3 comprises 15 residues. Trimming cost V 5 bases and J 4 bases; bases outside gene matches: 10. Looked up from germline, CDR1 is LNHDA and CDR2 is SQIVND (reference sequence). This CDR3 reads CASSLGQEPRYGYTF. DNA of the CDR3: TGTGCCAGTAGTCTAGGACAGGAGCCCCGCTATGGCTACACCTTC.

This chain links TRBV28 with TRBJ2-2, with 7 nucleotides matching TRBD2. The CDR3 is made up of 16 amino acids. Germline values: CDR1 MDHEN, CDR2 SYDVKM. J was trimmed by 4 bases and V by 4 bases; bases with no gene match: 9. The CDR3 is CASSSPGLRGTGELFF. The CDR3 DNA reads TGTGCCAGCAGTTCGCCGGGACTACGTGGCACCGGGGAGCTGTTTTTT.

This chain connects TRBV4-1 to TRBJ2-7, with TRBD2 identical over 9 bases. The CDR3 is made up of 15 amino acids. Germline CDR1 is MGHRA and CDR2 is YSYEKL. J gave up 3 bases and V 3 bases, and 6 bases lay outside the gene matches. CDR3 DNA: TGCGCCAGCAGCCACGATAGCGGGAGTGTCTACGAGCAGTACTTC. This translates into CASSHDSGSVYEQYF.

This clone was observed a handful of times. The chain employs TRBV27 and TRBJ1-5; tentatively, D is TRBD1 (5 bases). This CDR3 has 15 residues. CDR1 and CDR2 from the germline V gene are MNHEY and SMNVEV (reference sequence). Trimming removed 2 bases from V and 0 bases from J, with 8 bases in between. The CDR3 DNA follows: TGTGCCAGCAGTTTAGGGGCCAATAGCAATCAGCCCCAGCATTTT. This gives the protein CASSLGANSNQPQHF.

In its sample, this clone was seen a few times. The chain is built from TRBV5-1 and TRBJ1-2; 11 positions match TRBD1. This CDR3 contains 14 residues. J was trimmed by 6 bases and V by 4 bases; bases with no gene match: 5. Germline CDR1 reads SGHRS; CDR2 reads YFSETQ. The CDR3 DNA reads as TGCGCCAGCAGCAGTGGACAGGGGGCGGATGGCTACACCTTC. Amino acid sequence: CASSSGQGADGYTF.

The CDR3 loop reads CASSLSEETQYF. For the CDR3, the DNA is TGCGCCAGCAGCTTGTCAGAAGAGACCCAGTACTTC. This chain connects TRBV5-1 to TRBJ2-5; D gene unclear. Trimming left V 1 base short and J 3 bases short, with 4 bases between. Looked up from germline, CDR1 is SGHRS and CDR2 is YFSETQ. The CDR3 has 12 amino acids.

The chain couples TRBV12-5 to TRBJ2-2, with TRBD2 as a possible D gene (5 bases). Germline CDR1 reads LGHNT; CDR2 reads FRNRAP. CDR3 length equals 15 residues. Between the trimmed V and J ends, which lost 7 bases and 7 bases, there was a span of 19 bases. The CDR3 loop is CASAPVEGRGGELFF. The CDR3 region has the DNA TGTGCTAGTGCCCCCGTCGAGGGCCGGGGCGGGGAGCTGTTTTTT.

The chain has TRBV19 and TRBJ1-5; D possibly corresponds to TRBD1 (6 bases). The germline gives CDR1 LNHDA, CDR2 SQIVND (reference sequence). The CDR3 spans 14 residues. Deletions cut 5 bases from V and 5 bases from J, with 13 bases between. The CDR3 bases are TGTGCCAGTAGTGGTACAGGGTCTGATCAGCCCCAGCATTTT. Encoded protein: CASSGTGSDQPQHF. Full variable domain (remainder filled in from reference TRBV19 and TRBJ1-5): DGGITQSPKYLFRKEGQNVTLSCEQNLNHDAMYWYRQDPGQGLRLIYYSQIVNDFQKGDIAEGYSVSREKKESFPLTVTSAQKNPTAFYLCASSGTGSDQPQHFGDGTRLSIL.

CDR3: CASQTYTETQYF. The CDR3 DNA reads as TGTGCCAGCCAGACTTATACAGAGACCCAGTACTTC. The V gene is TRBV2, the J gene TRBJ2-5; D remains ambiguous. The ends were cut back, 8 bases at V and 4 bases at J, with 11 bases in the middle. Looked up from germline, CDR1 is SNHLY and CDR2 is FYNNEI. CDR3 length: 12 amino acids.

V and J are TRBV9 and TRBJ1-2; the D gene is possibly TRBD1 (6 bases). Germline lookup yields CDR1 SGDLS and CDR2 YYNGEE. V lost 6 bases, J lost 7 bases, and 16 bases lay in between. The CDR3 totals 13 residues. Here the CDR3 DNA reads TGTGCCAGCATTCCTGACAGGAGGTGTGGCTACACCTTC. Protein sequence: CASIPDRRCGYTF.

For this clone: Additional DNA sequences in this sample encode the identical CDR3. For the CDR3, the DNA is TGTGCCAGCCGACAGAGCTCCTATAATTCACCCCTCCACTTT. Translating gives CASRQSSYNSPLHF. The V call is TRBV2, the J call TRBJ1-6; D might be TRBD1 (5 bases). CDR3 length: 14 residues. The germline V and J ends were trimmed by 8 bases and 0 bases, with 8 bases remaining between them. Germline V lookup: CDR1 SNHLY, CDR2 FYNNEI.

The chain links TRBV5-1 to TRBJ1-4; the match to TRBD1 covers 7 bases. The CDR3 extends over 14 amino acids. The germline V gene encodes CDR1 SGHRS and CDR2 YFSETQ. The junction had 7 bases not matched to a gene; V was cut back by 4 bases and J by 7 bases. This chain's CDR3 is CASSPGTAGEKLFF. CDR3 coding DNA: TGCGCCAGCAGCCCGGGGACAGCCGGTGAAAAACTGTTTTTT.

This chain connects TRBV19 to TRBJ2-1; D ambiguous. The V and J ends lost 1 base and 9 bases respectively, with 13 bases between them. The length of the CDR3 is 14 residues. Germline V gene data show CDR1 as LNHDA and CDR2 as SQIVND (reference sequence). The CDR3: CASSIATWSVEQFF. Here the CDR3 DNA reads TGTGCCAGTAGTATAGCAACATGGTCAGTTGAGCAGTTCTTC.

The genes are TRBV9 and TRBJ1-2, with a tentative D call TRBD1 (6 bases). CDR3 size: 16 residues. Trimming cost V 4 bases and J 0 bases, with 16 bases left between them. Per the germline V gene, CDR1 is SGDLS and CDR2 is YYNGEE. CDR3 nucleotides: TGTGCCAGCAGCCCAAGGGGGACACTGTCTAACTATGGCTACACCTTC. It specifies CASSPRGTLSNYGYTF. The full variable domain, completed using reference TRBV9 and TRBJ1-2, is DSGVTQTPKHLITATGQRVTLRCSPRSGDLSVYWYQQSLDQGLQFLIQYYNGEERAKGNILERFSAQQFPDLHSELNLSSLELGDSALYFCASSPRGTLSNYGYTFGSGTRLTVV.

This chain links TRBV18 with TRBJ1-5; 7 positions match TRBD1. The CDR3 is 12 residues long. V lost 5 bases, J lost 11 bases, and 6 bases stayed unmatched. Germline V gives CDR1 KGHSH, CDR2 LQKENI. The CDR3 DNA reads as TGTGCCAGCTCATCCGAACAGGGGTCCCAGCATTTT. Translated: CASSSEQGSQHF.

This chain joins TRBV9 and TRBJ2-2, with 12 nucleotides matching TRBD1. The V gene's germline CDR1 is SGDLS and CDR2 YYNGEE. V trimming: 4 bases; J trimming: 5 bases; junction bases outside the gene matches: 9. The length of the CDR3 is 17 residues. The CDR3 DNA follows: TGTGCCAGCAGCCCCCCCGGGACAGGGGGCGCAACCGGGGAGCTGTTTTTT. This codes for CASSPPGTGGATGELFF.

This clone was seen once. This chain links TRBV4-2 with TRBJ2-1; TRBD1 matches at 7 bases. The CDR3 length is 14 residues. V was clipped by 7 bases and J by 9 bases; unmatched bases: 12. The germline V gene has CDR1 LGHNA and CDR2 YNFKEQ. The CDR3 is CASMGTTGDSEQFF. The CDR3 bases are TGTGCCAGCATGGGTACTACAGGGGATAGTGAGCAGTTCTTC.

This clone appeared a single time. The rearrangement links TRBV5-8 to TRBJ2-1; weak D call: TRBD2 (6 bases). The CDR3 is 15 residues long. Trimming removed 3 bases at V and 11 bases at J, with 21 bases between. Germline CDR1 is SGHTS and CDR2 is YDEGEE. The CDR3 bases are TGTGCCAGCAGCTCTACCGGGACTTTCCTCGGCCAGCAGTTCTTC. Translating gives CASSSTGTFLGQQFF.

This chain connects TRBV12-5 to TRBJ2-1; D remains unclear. The germline V gene has CDR1 LGHNT and CDR2 FRNRAP. This CDR3 is built from 13 residues. Trimming pared 3 bases from V and 6 bases from J, leaving 9 bases between. CDR3 sequence (DNA): TGTGCTAGTGGTTTACGAGGAAGCAATGAGCAGTTCTTC. It is translated as CASGLRGSNEQFF.

The CDR3, as DNA: TGTGCCTTGAGACTAGCGGGGGGGCGGGAGACCCAGTACTTC. It is translated as CALRLAGGRETQYF. The chain has TRBV30 and TRBJ2-5, with TRBD2 matching 14 bases. CDR3 size: 14 residues. The ends lost 7 bases at V and 5 bases at J; junction bases unmatched: 6. Looked up from germline, CDR1 is GTSNPN and CDR2 is SVGIG (reference sequence). Full variable domain (outside the CDR3, taken from reference TRBV30 and TRBJ2-5): SQTIHQWPATLVQPVGSPLSLECTVEGTSNPNLYWYRQAAGRGLQLLFYSVGIGQISSEVPQNLSASRPQDRQFILSSKKLLLSDSGFYLCALRLAGGRETQYFGPGTRLLVL.

The J gene is TRBJ1-5, the V gene TRBV19; the D gene is possibly TRBD1 (6 bases). Per the germline V gene, CDR1 is LNHDA and CDR2 is SQIVND (reference sequence). Trimming left V 4 bases short and J 1 base short, with 14 bases between. There are 16 residues in the CDR3. The CDR3 loop reads CASSTLQGSSNQPQHF. The CDR3 region has the DNA TGTGCCAGTAGTACATTACAGGGCTCGAGCAATCAGCCCCAGCATTTT.

The CDR3 nucleotides read TGCGCCAGCAGCACCTACGGGGTTTCGGGAAACACCATATATTTT. It encodes CASSTYGVSGNTIYF. This sequence joins TRBV4-1 and TRBJ1-3, with D unresolved. Per germline, CDR1 MGHRA and CDR2 YSYEKL. Trimming took off 5 bases at V and 4 bases at J, with 15 bases between the two ends. This CDR3 is 15 amino acids long.

The chain couples TRBV5-6 to TRBJ1-4; D might be TRBD1 (5 bases). Germline V CDR1 and CDR2: SGHDT, YYEEEE. Trimming removed 4 bases at V and 8 bases at J, with 12 bases between. The CDR3 has 13 amino acids. CDR3 sequence: CASSLWGREKLFF. DNA of the CDR3: TGTGCCAGCAGCCTCTGGGGGAGGGAAAAACTGTTTTTT.

V usage is TRBV30 and J usage is TRBJ1-5, with a tentative D call TRBD1 (6 bases). Germline loops: CDR1 GTSNPN, CDR2 SVGIG (reference sequence). There are 14 residues in the CDR3. The V and J ends lost 5 bases and 0 bases respectively, with 11 bases between them. CDR3 loop: CAWDGQNSNQPQHF. As DNA, the CDR3 is TGTGCCTGGGACGGACAGAATAGCAATCAGCCCCAGCATTTT.

There are a few counts of this clone. The V and J genes are TRBV5-1 and TRBJ2-5; 12 nucleotides align to TRBD2. The CDR3 totals 15 residues. Per germline, CDR1 SGHRS and CDR2 YFSETQ. V gave up 4 bases and J gave up 0 bases; unmatched junction bases: 1. The CDR3 nucleotides are TGCGCCAGCAGCAGGACTAGCGGGGACCAAGAGACCCAGTACTTC. Its translation: CASSRTSGDQETQYF. The complete variable domain, with remaining parts taken from reference TRBV5-1 and TRBJ2-5, reads KAGVTQTPRYLIKTRGQQVTLSCSPISGHRSVSWYQQTPGQGLQFLFEYFSETQRNKGNFPGRFSGRQFSNSRSEMNVSTLELGDSALYLCASSRTSGDQETQYFGPGTRLLVL.

V usage is TRBV4-1 and J usage is TRBJ1-3; possible D gene TRBD1, 6 bases. Trimming removed 2 bases from V and 1 base from J, with 12 bases in between. The CDR3 spans 16 residues. CDR1 is MGHRA and CDR2 is YSYEKL in the germline V gene. CDR3 loop: CASSQSGTGSGNTIYF. The CDR3 bases are TGCGCCAGCAGCCAATCCGGTACAGGGTCTGGAAACACCATATATTTT.

The V and J genes are TRBV10-3 and TRBJ1-1; the D gene is possibly TRBD1 (5 bases). The CDR3 sequence is 14 residues long. The germline V gene encodes CDR1 ENHRY and CDR2 SYGVKD. Trimming removed 6 bases from V and 1 base from J, with 12 bases in between. CDR3 DNA: TGTGCCATCAGGGCAGCCGGGGGGAACACTGAAGCTTTCTTT. The encoded protein is CAIRAAGGNTEAFF.

The chain has TRBV4-1 and TRBJ1-1, with TRBD1 matching over 12 bases. Trimming at V came to 4 bases and at J to 1 base, leaving 4 bases not matched to a gene. This CDR3 is 16 amino acids long. Germline V gives CDR1 MGHRA, CDR2 YSYEKL. Written as DNA, the CDR3 is TGCGCCAGCAGCCCGGGACAGGGGGCGAAGAACACTGAAGCTTTCTTT. Translation: CASSPGQGAKNTEAFF.